This is a list of T cell receptor beta chains from one sample in a study of cytomegalovirus exposure and HLA in healthy donors. Repertoires were generated with immunoSEQ multiplex PCR, while TCRdb's copy carries only in-frame clones and drops some. The sample has 150,000 to 180,000 clones; 70% to 80% are singletons. Sequenced sample: PBMCs. The receptors were sampled from a man aged 30 to 45 in good health and CMV-seronegative. Both conserved end residues are part of each CDR3. A D gene is named only where the DNA matches it firmly. A row's size may be missing; if present it is once, few, many or a size class.

clone_size: once
d_call: TRBD1
j_call: TRBJ1-4
v_call: TRBV10-3
cdr3_nt: TGTGCCATCAGCGACAGAGGACAGGGAGGTGAAAAACTGTTTTTT
cdr3_aa: CAISDRGQGGEKLFF

clone_size: -
d_call: -
j_call: TRBJ1-1
v_call: TRBV9
cdr3_nt: TGTGCCAGCAGCGTTGACAGTGGGGAAGCTTTCTTT
cdr3_aa: CASSVDSGEAFF

clone_size: -
d_call: TRBD1
j_call: TRBJ1-1
v_call: TRBV19
cdr3_nt: TGTGCCAGTAGTATGCAGGGGGCGGCGAACACTGAAGCTTTCTTT
cdr3_aa: CASSMQGAANTEAFF

clone_size: -
d_call: -
j_call: TRBJ2-2
v_call: TRBV5-1
cdr3_nt: TGCGCCAGCAGCCCCAGGGGAAGTGGCACCGGGGAGCTGTTTTTT
cdr3_aa: CASSPRGSGTGELFF

clone_size: -
d_call: -
j_call: TRBJ2-7
v_call: TRBV7-3
cdr3_nt: TGTGCCAGCAGCTTAGATCAGGGGGGCTACGAGCAGTACTTC
cdr3_aa: CASSLDQGGYEQYF

clone_size: -
d_call: -
j_call: TRBJ1-1
v_call: TRBV30
cdr3_nt: TGTGCCTGGAGTCCGCGGGGGGGCAACACTGAAGCTTTCTTT
cdr3_aa: CAWSPRGGNTEAFF

clone_size: -
d_call: -
j_call: TRBJ2-5
v_call: TRBV5-1
cdr3_nt: TGCGCCAGCAGCTTGGCGGGGTTGGAGACCCAGTACTTC
cdr3_aa: CASSLAGLETQYF

clone_size: -
d_call: -
j_call: TRBJ2-2
v_call: TRBV19
cdr3_nt: TGTGCCACTGCCGAGGCGAACACCGGGGAGCTGTTTTTT
cdr3_aa: CATAEANTGELFF

clone_size: few
d_call: -
j_call: TRBJ2-2
v_call: TRBV19
cdr3_nt: TGTGCCAGTACCGGCAGGGGATCCGGGGAGCTGTTTTTT
cdr3_aa: CASTGRGSGELFF

clone_size: -
d_call: TRBD1
j_call: TRBJ1-2
v_call: TRBV6-6
cdr3_nt: TGTGCCAGCAGGACAGGGGTCGGCTACACCTTC
cdr3_aa: CASRTGVGYTF

clone_size: once
d_call: TRBD1
j_call: TRBJ2-5
v_call: TRBV29-1
cdr3_nt: TGCAGCGTTATGGGACAGGTTGAGACCCAGTACTTC
cdr3_aa: CSVMGQVETQYF

clone_size: few
d_call: -
j_call: TRBJ1-1
v_call: TRBV7-2
cdr3_nt: TGTGCCAGCAGCTTAGGACACGCGAACACTGAAGCTTTCTTT
cdr3_aa: CASSLGHANTEAFF

clone_size: -
d_call: -
j_call: TRBJ2-2
v_call: TRBV6-5
cdr3_nt: TGTGCCAGCAGTAGCGGACCGAACACCGGGGAGCTGTTTTTT
cdr3_aa: CASSSGPNTGELFF

clone_size: -
d_call: -
j_call: TRBJ2-7
v_call: TRBV28
cdr3_nt: TGTGCCAGCAGTTTAGCCGGCAGGTTCAGCTCCTACGAGCAGTACTTC
cdr3_aa: CASSLAGRFSSYEQYF

clone_size: -
d_call: TRBD1
j_call: TRBJ2-7
v_call: TRBV7-2
cdr3_nt: TGTGCCAGCAGCTTAGGCGGGGTGACAGGGGGCTACTACGAGCAGTACTTC
cdr3_aa: CASSLGGVTGGYYEQYF

clone_size: -
d_call: TRBD2
j_call: TRBJ2-1
v_call: TRBV6-5
cdr3_nt: TGTGCCACTAGGGGCGGGGGAATAGGTTTCGATGAGCAGTTCTTC
cdr3_aa: CATRGGGIGFDEQFF

clone_size: few
d_call: TRBD1
j_call: TRBJ1-2
v_call: TRBV10-3
cdr3_nt: TGTGCCATCAGTGCAACAGGGGATCCTGACTATGGCTACACCTTC
cdr3_aa: CAISATGDPDYGYTF

clone_size: -
d_call: TRBD1
j_call: TRBJ1-1
v_call: TRBV5-5
cdr3_nt: TGTGCCAGCAGCTTACAATTACAGGGGAAAGCTTTCTTT
cdr3_aa: CASSLQLQGKAFF

clone_size: -
d_call: TRBD2
j_call: TRBJ2-7
v_call: TRBV6-6
cdr3_nt: TGTGCCAGCACGAACGCGGGGAGCGGGGCCGCCTACGAGCAGTACTTC
cdr3_aa: CASTNAGSGAAYEQYF

clone_size: -
d_call: TRBD2
j_call: TRBJ2-5
v_call: TRBV7-2
cdr3_nt: TGTGCCAGCAGCTTAGCCCTGGGACTAGCGGGGGGGTTCAGAGAGACCCAGTACTTC
cdr3_aa: CASSLALGLAGGFRETQYF

clone_size: -
d_call: TRBD1
j_call: TRBJ2-1
v_call: TRBV27
cdr3_nt: TGTGCCAGCAGTTCCGGACAGGGAAGAAATGAGCAGTTCTTC
cdr3_aa: CASSSGQGRNEQFF

clone_size: -
d_call: TRBD1
j_call: TRBJ2-5
v_call: TRBV20-1
cdr3_nt: TGCAGTAACAGGCCAGGGGGCAAACAGTACTTC
cdr3_aa: CSNRPGGKQYF

clone_size: -
d_call: -
j_call: TRBJ1-1
v_call: TRBV5-1
cdr3_nt: TGCGCCAGCAGCTTGGCCGGTATGAACACTGAAGCTTTCTTT
cdr3_aa: CASSLAGMNTEAFF

clone_size: -
d_call: TRBD1
j_call: TRBJ1-2
v_call: TRBV27
cdr3_nt: TGTGCCAGCAGTTTATACCAGGGGGCTACCTATGGCTACACCTTC
cdr3_aa: CASSLYQGATYGYTF

clone_size: -
d_call: TRBD1
j_call: TRBJ1-1
v_call: TRBV19
cdr3_nt: TGTGCCAGTGAGAAGACAGGGCGGCCCACTGAAGCTTTCTTT
cdr3_aa: CASEKTGRPTEAFF

clone_size: -
d_call: -
j_call: TRBJ2-7
v_call: TRBV7-6
cdr3_nt: TGTGCCAGCAGCTTTGGGGGGACTGGTGAGCAGTACTTC
cdr3_aa: CASSFGGTGEQYF

clone_size: -
d_call: -
j_call: TRBJ1-5
v_call: TRBV7-2
cdr3_nt: TGTGCCAGCAGCTTGCGGGGGCTTGGTCAGCCCCAGCATTTT
cdr3_aa: CASSLRGLGQPQHF

clone_size: -
d_call: -
j_call: TRBJ2-1
v_call: TRBV5-1
cdr3_nt: TGCGCCAGCAGCTTGGGCCTAGTGGACAATGAGCAGTTCTTC
cdr3_aa: CASSLGLVDNEQFF

clone_size: -
d_call: TRBD1
j_call: TRBJ1-4
v_call: TRBV29-1
cdr3_nt: TGCAGCGTCGCCGACAGGGCAACTAATGAAAAACTGTTTTTT
cdr3_aa: CSVADRATNEKLFF

clone_size: few
d_call: -
j_call: TRBJ1-4
v_call: TRBV28
cdr3_nt: TGTGCCAGCAGCTCGCTGATCGTTCCGGACTCCCATGAAAAACTGTTTTTT
cdr3_aa: CASSSLIVPDSHEKLFF

clone_size: -
d_call: TRBD1
j_call: TRBJ1-1
v_call: TRBV7-3
cdr3_nt: TGTGCCAGCAGCGGACAGGGCAGCACTGAAGCTTTCTTT
cdr3_aa: CASSGQGSTEAFF

clone_size: -
d_call: TRBD1
j_call: TRBJ1-4
v_call: TRBV5-4
cdr3_nt: TGTGCCAGCAGTCCGTCCCGGGACAGGGGAGACGAAAAACTGTTTTTT
cdr3_aa: CASSPSRDRGDEKLFF

clone_size: -
d_call: TRBD1
j_call: TRBJ2-1
v_call: TRBV19
cdr3_nt: TGTGCCAGTAGTGTGGGACAGTACAATGAGCAGTTCTTC
cdr3_aa: CASSVGQYNEQFF

clone_size: -
d_call: -
j_call: TRBJ1-1
v_call: TRBV19
cdr3_nt: TGTGCCAGTAGTATACCGGGTCGCACTGAAGCTTTCTTT
cdr3_aa: CASSIPGRTEAFF

clone_size: -
d_call: -
j_call: TRBJ2-3
v_call: TRBV7-9
cdr3_nt: TGTGCCAGCAGCTCCCGAGGTGATAGCACAGATACGCAGTATTTT
cdr3_aa: CASSSRGDSTDTQYF

clone_size: once
d_call: -
j_call: TRBJ2-7
v_call: TRBV30
cdr3_nt: TGTGCCTGGAGCGCCCAGTTCTACGAGCAGTACTTC
cdr3_aa: CAWSAQFYEQYF

clone_size: -
d_call: -
j_call: TRBJ2-2
v_call: TRBV27
cdr3_nt: TGTGCCAGCAAGGGGCAGGCGGTTGCCGGGGAGCTGTTTTTT
cdr3_aa: CASKGQAVAGELFF

clone_size: -
d_call: -
j_call: TRBJ2-3
v_call: TRBV7-2
cdr3_nt: TGTGCCAGCAGCTCTCGCCCAGGGGCGGGGGACACAGATACGCAGTATTTT
cdr3_aa: CASSSRPGAGDTDTQYF

clone_size: -
d_call: TRBD1
j_call: TRBJ2-7
v_call: TRBV6-5
cdr3_nt: TGTGCCAGCAGTCGAGGGGGCGGGTACGAGCAGTACTTC
cdr3_aa: CASSRGGGYEQYF

clone_size: -
d_call: -
j_call: TRBJ2-1
v_call: TRBV7-8
cdr3_nt: TGTGCCAGCAGCTTAGCTCGCGCAACCTACAATGAGCAGTTCTTC
cdr3_aa: CASSLARATYNEQFF

clone_size: -
d_call: -
j_call: TRBJ2-5
v_call: TRBV15
cdr3_nt: TGTGCCACGGGGGGGCAGGGGGAGACCCAGTACTTC
cdr3_aa: CATGGQGETQYF

clone_size: -
d_call: -
j_call: TRBJ2-5
v_call: TRBV9
cdr3_nt: TGTGCCAGCAGCATACAGGACGCGGAGACCCAGTACTTC
cdr3_aa: CASSIQDAETQYF

clone_size: few
d_call: TRBD1
j_call: TRBJ1-5
v_call: TRBV7-9
cdr3_nt: TGTGCCAGCAGCCCGGGACAGGGGGCAGGGAATCAGCCCCAGCATTTT
cdr3_aa: CASSPGQGAGNQPQHF

clone_size: -
d_call: -
j_call: TRBJ1-2
v_call: TRBV7-9
cdr3_nt: TGTGCCAGCAGTAACGACAGGTGGACCAACTATGGCTACACCTTC
cdr3_aa: CASSNDRWTNYGYTF

clone_size: -
d_call: -
j_call: TRBJ2-3
v_call: TRBV9
cdr3_nt: TGTGCCAGCAGCGTAGACCTACTGACAGATACGCAGTATTTT
cdr3_aa: CASSVDLLTDTQYF

clone_size: -
d_call: -
j_call: TRBJ1-1
v_call: TRBV29-1
cdr3_nt: TGCAGCGCCAAGCGGGGGGGGACTGAAGCTTTCTTT
cdr3_aa: CSAKRGGTEAFF

clone_size: many
d_call: TRBD2
j_call: TRBJ2-7
v_call: TRBV4-1
cdr3_nt: TGCGCCAGCAGCATTAGCGGGGGGGGTGGCTACGAGCAGTACTTC
cdr3_aa: CASSISGGGGYEQYF

clone_size: -
d_call: TRBD1
j_call: TRBJ2-1
v_call: TRBV5-4
cdr3_nt: TGTGCCAGCAGCGGCGGGACAGGGCTGTACGATGAGCAGTTCTTC
cdr3_aa: CASSGGTGLYDEQFF

clone_size: -
d_call: -
j_call: TRBJ1-5
v_call: TRBV19
cdr3_nt: TGTGCCAGTAGCCCGACAGTTTACGGCAATCAGCCCCAGCATTTT
cdr3_aa: CASSPTVYGNQPQHF

clone_size: few
d_call: TRBD2
j_call: TRBJ2-7
v_call: TRBV30
cdr3_nt: TGTGCCTGGACACTAGCGGGGGCCTTCTACGAGCAGTACTTC
cdr3_aa: CAWTLAGAFYEQYF

clone_size: -
d_call: -
j_call: TRBJ2-1
v_call: TRBV4-3
cdr3_nt: TGCGCCAGCAGCCAAGGAGTGGGCGAGAGCGGGAATGAGCAGTTCTTC
cdr3_aa: CASSQGVGESGNEQFF

clone_size: -
d_call: TRBD1
j_call: TRBJ1-1
v_call: TRBV5-4
cdr3_nt: TGTGCCAGCAGCGCCAACAGGGGAGACACTGAAGCTTTCTTT
cdr3_aa: CASSANRGDTEAFF

clone_size: once
d_call: -
j_call: TRBJ1-2
v_call: TRBV28
cdr3_nt: TGTGCCAGCAGTTTATTTGGAGGGCGGGCTAACTATGGCTACACCTTC
cdr3_aa: CASSLFGGRANYGYTF